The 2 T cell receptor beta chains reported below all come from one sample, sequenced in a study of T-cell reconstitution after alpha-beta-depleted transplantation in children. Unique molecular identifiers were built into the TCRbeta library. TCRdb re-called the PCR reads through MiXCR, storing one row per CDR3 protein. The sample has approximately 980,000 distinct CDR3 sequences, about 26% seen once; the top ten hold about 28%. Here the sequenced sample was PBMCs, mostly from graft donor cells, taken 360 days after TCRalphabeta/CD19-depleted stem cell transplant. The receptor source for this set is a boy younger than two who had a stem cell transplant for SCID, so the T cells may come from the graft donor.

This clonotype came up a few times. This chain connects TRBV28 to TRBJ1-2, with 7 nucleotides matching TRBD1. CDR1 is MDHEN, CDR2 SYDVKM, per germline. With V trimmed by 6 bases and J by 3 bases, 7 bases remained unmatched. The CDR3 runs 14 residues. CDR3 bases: TGTGCCAGCAGCACTACAGACAGGGACTATGGCTACACCTTC. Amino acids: CASSTTDRDYGYTF.

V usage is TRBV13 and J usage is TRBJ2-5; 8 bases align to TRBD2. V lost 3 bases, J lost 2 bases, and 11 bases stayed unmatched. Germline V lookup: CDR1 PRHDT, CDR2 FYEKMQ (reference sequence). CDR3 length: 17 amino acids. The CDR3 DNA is TGTGCCAGCAGCTTCACGCCTGTAGCGGGATTACAAGAGACCCAGTACTTC. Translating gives CASSFTPVAGLQETQYF.